The entry below describes one T cell receptor beta chain. This CDR3 region has 14 residues. Germline V gene lookup returns CDR1 SGHVS and CDR2 FQNEAQ. V was pared by 6 bases and J by 4 bases, with 14 bases between. This sample is part of a study of blood T cell repertoires in COVID-19. For the study at large: Samples representing acute and convalescent COVID-19 were sourced from the United States, Italy and Spain. PBMCs, B-cell-depleted T cells, or T cells were the source of the cDNA or gDNA that made up the material.

Under the authors' procedure: Reference gene primer amplification gave estimated nucleated cell counts. The method was immunoSEQ multiplex PCR; TCRdb's version includes in-frame clones alone and lacks a portion of them. V and J calls and clone size are given by that table; D and trimming were obtained from the DNA. The sample includes some 210,000 clones, around 80% seen only once; the top ten take roughly 12%. Material: peripheral blood. This chain joins TRBV7-8 and TRBJ2-3; D remains unclear. This receptor was taken from a woman in her 40s with acute or convalescent COVID-19. In DNA, the CDR3 is TGTGCCAGCAGAGAACATGGGCGTGCAGATACGCAGTATTTT. Protein product: CASREHGRADTQYF. The full variable domain, its missing parts supplied by reference TRBV7-8 and TRBJ2-3, is GAGVSQSPRYKVAKRGQDVALRCDPISGHVSLFWYQQALGQGPEFLTYFQNEAQLDKSGLPSDRFFAERPEGSVSTLKIQRTQQEDSAVYLCASREHGRADTQYFGPGTRLTVL.